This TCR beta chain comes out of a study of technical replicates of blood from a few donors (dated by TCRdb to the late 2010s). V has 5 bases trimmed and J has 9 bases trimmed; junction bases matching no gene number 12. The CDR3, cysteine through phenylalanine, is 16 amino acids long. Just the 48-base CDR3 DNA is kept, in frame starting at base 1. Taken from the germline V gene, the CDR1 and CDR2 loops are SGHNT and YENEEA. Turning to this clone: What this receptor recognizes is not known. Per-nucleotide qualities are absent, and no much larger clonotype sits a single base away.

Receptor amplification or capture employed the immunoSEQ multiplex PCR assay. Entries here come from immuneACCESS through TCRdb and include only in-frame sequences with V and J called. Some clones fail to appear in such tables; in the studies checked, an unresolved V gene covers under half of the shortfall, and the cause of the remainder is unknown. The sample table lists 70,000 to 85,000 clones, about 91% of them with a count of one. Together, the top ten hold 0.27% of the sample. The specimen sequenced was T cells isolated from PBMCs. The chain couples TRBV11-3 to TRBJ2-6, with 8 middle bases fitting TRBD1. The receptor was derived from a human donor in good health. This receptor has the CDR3 CASSPYPGGRVNVLTF. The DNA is TGTGCCAGCAGCCCGTATCCAGGGGGCAGGGTCAACGTCCTGACTTTC.